The 8 T cell receptor beta chains reported below all come from one sample, sequenced in a study of blood T cell repertoires in COVID-19. Clones were read by immunoSEQ multiplex PCR, and TCRdb kept only the in-frame ones, dropping some. The profile shows approximately 160,000 clones, around 83% of them singletons. The material sequenced was PBMCs or T cells enriched from blood (not recorded which). Every receptor here comes from a woman between 50 and 59 years old in a cohort exposed to, infected with or recovered from COVID-19 (not recorded which).

CDR3: CASSVTNTGELFF. The DNA for the CDR3 is TGTGCCAGCAGTGTCACGAACACCGGGGAGCTGTTTTTT. The J gene is TRBJ2-2, the V gene TRBV12-3 or TRBV12-4; no clear D. The CDR3 has 13 amino acids. Trimming shortened V by 5 bases and J by 0 bases, and 4 bases separated the two germline ends.

This clone was observed once. The chain has TRBV18 and TRBJ1-6; weak D call: TRBD1 (5 bases). Per germline, CDR1 KGHSH and CDR2 LQKENI. The germline V and J ends were trimmed by 4 bases and 9 bases, with 16 bases remaining between them. The CDR3 has 15 residues. The CDR3 reads CASSQAGTWGSPLHF. CDR3 nucleotide sequence: TGTGCCAGCTCACAAGCGGGGACCTGGGGTTCACCCCTCCACTTT.

The chain joins TRBV5-1 to TRBJ2-2, with TRBD1 matching 11 bases. V lost 0 bases to trimming and J lost 5 bases; unmatched junction nucleotides: 3. In germline, CDR1 is SGHRS, CDR2 YFSETQ. The CDR3 covers 16 residues. The CDR3 protein is CASSLDGTGGTGELFF. DNA for the CDR3: TGCGCCAGCAGCTTGGATGGGACAGGGGGAACCGGGGAGCTGTTTTTT.

This clone was picked up one time. V and J are TRBV24-1 and TRBJ2-1; 9 bases map to TRBD2. Germline CDR1 reads KGHDR; CDR2 reads SFDVKD. The CDR3 is 19 amino acids. The trim removed 0 bases at V and 3 bases at J, leaving 11 bases unmatched. The CDR3 loop is CATSDLQTHSGGYYNEQFF. In DNA, the CDR3 is TGTGCCACCAGTGATTTGCAAACCCATAGCGGGGGTTACTACAATGAGCAGTTCTTC.

The V gene is TRBV9, the J gene TRBJ2-1; the match to TRBD2 covers 14 bases. Germline CDR1 and CDR2: SGDLS and YYNGEE. V was clipped by 4 bases and J by 12 bases; unmatched bases: 18. The CDR3 consists of 18 residues. The CDR3 nucleotides read TGTGCCAGCAGCCTTACGCCGCTGGGACTAGCGGGAGTTCTTCCGCAGTTCTTC. It translates to CASSLTPLGLAGVLPQFF.

The chain combines TRBV5-5 with TRBJ2-7, with 8 bases aligning to TRBD2. Germline V lookup: CDR1 SGHKS, CDR2 YYEKEE (reference sequence). The CDR3 runs 16 residues. V trimming: 4 bases; J trimming: 2 bases; junction bases outside the gene matches: 11. Here the CDR3 reads CASSPVPRGGPYEQYF. The CDR3 DNA reads TGTGCCAGCAGCCCCGTTCCCCGGGGGGGACCCTACGAGCAGTACTTC. Drawing the rest from reference TRBV5-5 and TRBJ2-7, the complete variable domain is DAGVTQSPTHLIKTRGQQVTLRCSPISGHKSVSWYQQVLGQGPQFIFQYYEKEERGRGNFPDRFSARQFPNYSSELNVNALLLGDSALYLCASSPVPRGGPYEQYFGPGTRLTVT.

This clone has a single count. V and J are TRBV6-1 and TRBJ2-1, with a weak D call TRBD1 (6 bases). This CDR3 is built from 15 residues. Germline loops: CDR1 MNHNS, CDR2 SASEGT. Trimming removed 3 bases from V and 4 bases from J, with 13 bases in between. The CDR3 is CASSERGWGYNEQFF. The CDR3 DNA follows: TGTGCCAGCAGTGAGAGGGGGTGGGGTTACAATGAGCAGTTCTTC.

This clone appeared a few times. The chain joins TRBV7-2 to TRBJ2-7; D is possibly TRBD1 (6 bases). The CDR3 sequence is 14 residues long. Trimming took off 1 base at V and 1 base at J, with 8 bases between the two ends. The germline gives CDR1 SGHTA, CDR2 FQGNSA. The CDR3 loop reads CASSLGQESYEQYF. DNA of the CDR3: TGTGCCAGCAGCTTAGGACAGGAGTCCTACGAGCAGTACTTC.